This T cell receptor beta chain was identified in a study of cytomegalovirus exposure and HLA in healthy donors. V lost 6 bases and J lost 4, with 13 bases in between. Germline CDR1 KGHSH, CDR2 LQKENI. This CDR3 spans 13 amino acids. PCR employed 60 Vbeta and 13 Jbeta primers. Method: immunoSEQ multiplex PCR; TCRdb's copy keeps in-frame clones and lacks some. The sample carries around 100,000 clones, 76% recorded once. What was sequenced was PBMCs. The origin of this receptor is a woman in her forties or fifties in good health and CMV-seropositive. V usage is TRBV18 and J usage is TRBJ2-7; TRBD2 might be the D (6 bases). CDR3 in DNA: TGTGCCAGCTCGCCTAAAGGAGGGTACGAGCAGTACTTC. This codes for CASSPKGGYEQYF.